What follows are 31 T cell receptor beta chains derived from one specimen sequenced in a study of siplizumab effects on memory and regulatory T cells. This table comes from immunoSEQ multiplex PCR, and its TCRdb copy is limited to in-frame clones, with some not included. The sample includes some 96,000 clones, about 95% of them seen just once. The sample comprised non-Treg CD4+ T cells sorted from blood. The receptor source for this set is a human donor in good health.

In its sample, this clone was seen once. As DNA, the CDR3 is TGTGCCAGCACCCTCAGAGCAACTAATGAAAAACTGTTTTTT. Its translation: CASTLRATNEKLFF. The V gene is TRBV7-9, the J gene TRBJ1-4; no definite D call. V lost 7 bases, J lost 0 bases, and 9 bases lay in between. CDR3 length: 14 residues. In germline, CDR1 is SEHNR, CDR2 FQNEAQ (reference sequence).

The chain has TRBV28 and TRBJ2-7; TRBD1 aligns across 11 bases. Losses at the gene ends were 3 bases for V and 3 bases for J; bases not matched to a gene: 4. This CDR3 is 15 amino acids long. Germline values: CDR1 MDHEN, CDR2 SYDVKM. The CDR3 sequence: CASSFTGTGGYEQYF. CDR3 nucleotides: TGTGCCAGCAGTTTTACCGGGACAGGGGGCTACGAGCAGTACTTC.

The chain is built from TRBV19 and TRBJ1-3, with 7 bases lining up with TRBD1. Germline V gene data show CDR1 as LNHDA and CDR2 as SQIVND (reference sequence). The ends lost 4 bases at V and 4 bases at J; junction bases unmatched: 7. CDR3 length equals 15 residues. CDR3 nucleotides: TGTGCCAGTAGTAAACCGGGACAGTTCGGAAACACCATATATTTT. This translates into CASSKPGQFGNTIYF.

J is TRBJ1-1 and V is TRBV5-5; no clear D gene. Per germline, CDR1 SGHKS and CDR2 YYEKEE (reference sequence). Trimming removed 0 bases at V and 0 bases at J, with 3 bases between. This CDR3 is built from 13 residues. CDR3 in amino acids: CASSLEVNTEAFF. Written as DNA, the CDR3 is TGTGCCAGCAGCTTGGAAGTGAACACTGAAGCTTTCTTT.

The CDR3 is CASSLSTSGSYEQYF. DNA for the CDR3: TGTGCCAGCAGTTTATCGACTAGCGGGTCCTACGAGCAGTACTTC. This chain uses TRBV28 with TRBJ2-7; 10 bases agree with TRBD2. Losses at the gene ends were 1 base for V and 1 base for J; bases not matched to a gene: 1. The CDR3 is made up of 15 amino acids. Germline CDR1 MDHEN, CDR2 SYDVKM.

CDR3 DNA sequence: TGTGCCAGCAGCCGGGCCGCGACGAGAGACGAGCAGTACTTC. Translating gives CASSRAATRDEQYF. This chain links TRBV4-2 with TRBJ2-7; D not resolved. Germline CDR1 LGHNA, CDR2 YNFKEQ. The CDR3 has 14 residues. V lost 4 bases to trimming and J lost 5 bases, with 15 bases between them.

The chain has TRBV7-9 and TRBJ1-2, with 7 bases identical to TRBD1. The CDR3 has 14 amino acids. Looked up from germline, CDR1 is SEHNR and CDR2 is FQNEAQ (reference sequence). V trimming: 5 bases; J trimming: 5 bases; junction bases outside the gene matches: 8. The CDR3 reads CASSRQGRKYGYTF. The CDR3 DNA reads as TGTGCCAGCAGCCGACAGGGAAGAAAGTATGGCTACACCTTC.

CDR3 nucleotide sequence: TGTGCCAGCAGCCCGACCGGCAACTACAATGAGCAGTTCTTC. Translated, it gives CASSPTGNYNEQFF. The genes are TRBV7-3 and TRBJ2-1; D is unresolved. Germline lookup yields CDR1 SGHTA and CDR2 FQGTGA. The CDR3 is 14 residues long. V was pared by 5 bases and J by 3 bases, with 11 bases between. Supplemented by reference TRBV7-3 and TRBJ2-1, the full variable domain reads GAGVSQTPSNKVTEKGKYVELRCDPISGHTALYWYRQSLGQGPEFLIYFQGTGAADDSGLPNDRFFAVRPEGSVSTLKIQRTERGDSAVYLCASSPTGNYNEQFFGPGTRLTVL.

V and J are TRBV5-1 and TRBJ1-2; D unresolved. CDR3 length: 12 amino acids. Trimming shortened V by 0 bases and J by 8 bases, and 8 bases separated the two germline ends. Germline CDR1 reads SGHRS; CDR2 reads YFSETQ. CDR3 sequence: CASSLAREGYTF. In nucleotides, the CDR3 is TGCGCCAGCAGCTTGGCCCGGGAAGGCTACACCTTC.

V usage is TRBV2 and J usage is TRBJ2-5; D is uncertain. Looked up from germline, CDR1 is SNHLY and CDR2 is FYNNEI. V gave up 5 bases and J gave up 4 bases, with 11 bases separating them. The CDR3 is 13 residues long. CDR3 region: CASSIDSGETQYF. The CDR3 bases are TGTGCCAGCAGTATAGACTCCGGAGAGACCCAGTACTTC.

This chain links TRBV5-1 with TRBJ2-3; the match to TRBD2 covers 15 bases. The CDR3 is made up of 18 amino acids. Looked up from germline, CDR1 is SGHRS and CDR2 is YFSETQ. J gave up 1 base and V 4 bases, and 7 bases lay outside the gene matches. The CDR3 nucleotides are TGCGCCAGCAGCAAGGGACTAGCGGGAGGAGCGGGCACAGATACGCAGTATTTT. Translated: CASSKGLAGGAGTDTQYF. The whole variable domain, filled in from reference TRBV5-1 and TRBJ2-3, reads KAGVTQTPRYLIKTRGQQVTLSCSPISGHRSVSWYQQTPGQGLQFLFEYFSETQRNKGNFPGRFSGRQFSNSRSEMNVSTLELGDSALYLCASSKGLAGGAGTDTQYFGPGTRLTVL.

J is TRBJ1-2 and V is TRBV6-5; 7 bases match TRBD1. Germline CDR1 is MNHEY and CDR2 is SVGAGI. This CDR3 comprises 14 residues. J gave up 7 bases and V 6 bases, and 11 bases lay outside the gene matches. The CDR3 loop reads CASRPDREVGGYTF. The CDR3 nucleotides read TGTGCCAGCAGACCTGACAGGGAGGTGGGTGGCTACACCTTC.

CDR3 nucleotides: TGCGCCAGCAGCAAAAGGGCTAGCGGGAGCATTGACGAGCAGTACTTC. This codes for CASSKRASGSIDEQYF. The chain recombines TRBV4-1 with TRBJ2-7; 10 bases map to TRBD2. J lost 5 bases, V lost 5 bases, and 12 bases had no gene match. This CDR3 has 16 residues. CDR1 is MGHRA, CDR2 YSYEKL, per germline.

The rearrangement joins TRBV14 to TRBJ2-7; no firm D call. Germline CDR1 reads SGHDN; CDR2 reads FVKESK. This CDR3 has 14 residues. V was pared by 0 bases and J by 9 bases, with 15 bases between. The CDR3 nucleotides read TGTGCCAGCAGCCAAGAAGTGGACGCGGCGGTGCAGTACTTC. Residues: CASSQEVDAAVQYF.

This sequence joins TRBV18 and TRBJ2-5; D gene ambiguous. This CDR3 is 13 amino acids long. Looked up from germline, CDR1 is KGHSH and CDR2 is LQKENI. The V gene lost 8 bases and the J gene lost 2 bases, with 12 bases spanning the gap. For the CDR3, the DNA is TGTGCCAGCCGCCTGGGCGGACAAGAGACCCAGTACTTC. This sequence encodes CASRLGGQETQYF.

The V call is TRBV9, the J call TRBJ1-2; D gene uncertain. The germline V gene encodes CDR1 SGDLS and CDR2 YYNGEE. CDR3 length: 12 residues. V was pared by 0 bases and J by 4 bases, with 4 bases between. The CDR3: CASSVEGYGYTF. The CDR3, as DNA: TGTGCCAGCAGCGTAGAAGGCTATGGCTACACCTTC.

The rearrangement joins TRBV18 to TRBJ1-2; 7 bases fit TRBD1. Germline CDR1 and CDR2: KGHSH and LQKENI. The length of the CDR3 is 16 residues. Trimming at V came to 2 bases and at J to 8 bases, leaving 14 bases not matched to a gene. The CDR3 sequence is CASSPAVDRVVGGYTF. In nucleotides, the CDR3 is TGTGCCAGCTCACCAGCCGTAGACAGGGTGGTTGGCGGCTACACCTTC.

The chain carries TRBV7-3 and TRBJ2-3; D tentatively reads TRBD1 or TRBD2 (5 bases each). The germline V gene encodes CDR1 SGHTA and CDR2 FQGTGA. V was trimmed by 8 bases and J by 7 bases, leaving 13 bases between them. The CDR3 spans 12 residues. CDR3 nucleotide sequence: TGTGCCAGCTCTGGGACCTTAAATACGCAGTATTTT. Translation: CASSGTLNTQYF.

CDR3 region: CASIRRQGSSYEQYF. CDR3 bases: TGTGCCAGCATTAGGCGGCAGGGTAGTTCCTACGAGCAGTACTTC. The rearrangement links TRBV6-1 to TRBJ2-7, with TRBD1 as a possible D gene (5 bases). V lost 7 bases to trimming and J lost 1 base, with 17 bases between them. The V gene's germline CDR1 is MNHNS and CDR2 SASEGT. The CDR3 has 15 residues.

The chain has TRBV2 and TRBJ2-1, with D possibly matching TRBD2 (7 bases). In germline, CDR1 is SNHLY, CDR2 FYNNEI. This CDR3 is 14 amino acids long. V dropped 4 bases and J dropped 9 bases, with 16 bases sitting between them. CDR3 residues: CASSVRGGDSEQFF. Here the CDR3 DNA reads TGTGCCAGCAGTGTAAGGGGGGGGGATAGTGAGCAGTTCTTC.

V usage is TRBV10-2 and J usage is TRBJ2-7; 8 bases agree with TRBD1. Germline CDR1 and CDR2: WSHSY and SAAADI. This CDR3 comprises 13 residues. V trimming: 5 bases; J trimming: 9 bases; junction bases outside the gene matches: 9. CDR3 DNA sequence: TGCGCCAGCAGTACGGACAGGGCCGTGGGGCAGTACTTC. Amino acid sequence: CASSTDRAVGQYF.

V and J are TRBV4-2 and TRBJ2-7, with TRBD2 matching 7 bases. Trimming took 0 bases from V and 4 from J; bases not matched to a gene: 15. CDR1 is LGHNA, CDR2 YNFKEQ, per germline. The CDR3 runs 18 residues. The CDR3 nucleotides read TGTGCCAGCAGCCAAGATTCCTATGGGGGGGAACGTCCATACGAGCAGTACTTC. Protein product: CASSQDSYGGERPYEQYF.

Here the CDR3 reads CASSDRTGGTDTQYF. The CDR3 DNA reads as TGTGCCAGCAGTGACCGTACGGGAGGAACAGATACGCAGTATTTT. V is TRBV6-1 and J is TRBJ2-3; 7 bases are shared with TRBD2. Germline V gene sequence: CDR1 MNHNS, CDR2 SASEGT. The CDR3 has 15 amino acids. Losses at the gene ends were 3 bases for V and 3 bases for J; bases not matched to a gene: 6.

The CDR3 DNA is TGTGCCAGCAGTTACTCGACCAGGGGATCTGGCTACACCTTC. It encodes CASSYSTRGSGYTF. This chain uses TRBV6-5 with TRBJ1-2, with D maybe TRBD1 (6 bases). CDR1 is MNHEY and CDR2 is SVGAGI in the germline V gene. Trimming took 0 bases from V and 7 from J, leaving 12 bases between them. CDR3 length: 14 amino acids.

The V and J genes are TRBV2 and TRBJ2-7; D unclear. The CDR3 runs to 14 residues. Germline CDR1 SNHLY, CDR2 FYNNEI. V lost 7 bases and J lost 3, with 16 bases in between. The CDR3 loop reads CASKIRFLDYEQYF. Written as DNA, the CDR3 is TGTGCCAGCAAGATAAGGTTCTTAGACTACGAGCAGTACTTC.

This chain links TRBV20-1 with TRBJ2-1; a weak D match, TRBD2 (5 bases). CDR3 length equals 11 residues. Germline-derived CDR1 and CDR2 are DFQATT and SNEGSKA (reference sequence). V gave up 5 bases and J gave up 12 bases, with 14 bases separating them. The CDR3 is CSARPVEGQFF. CDR3 in DNA: TGCAGTGCTCGGCCGGTAGAGGGGCAGTTCTTC.

This chain connects TRBV5-1 to TRBJ1-2, with D maybe TRBD1 (6 bases). CDR3 size: 13 residues. Germline lookup yields CDR1 SGHRS and CDR2 YFSETQ. V dropped 4 bases and J dropped 4 bases, with 11 bases sitting between them. CDR3 nucleotides: TGCGCCAGCAGCCAAACAGGGACCTATGGCTACACCTTC. Translating gives CASSQTGTYGYTF. The complete variable domain, with remaining parts taken from reference TRBV5-1 and TRBJ1-2, reads KAGVTQTPRYLIKTRGQQVTLSCSPISGHRSVSWYQQTPGQGLQFLFEYFSETQRNKGNFPGRFSGRQFSNSRSEMNVSTLELGDSALYLCASSQTGTYGYTFGSGTRLTVV.

V usage is TRBV15 and J usage is TRBJ1-1; maybe TRBD1 (5 bases). Germline CDR1 reads LNHNV; CDR2 reads YYDKDF (reference sequence). Between the trimmed V and J ends, which lost 5 bases and 0 bases, there was a span of 10 bases. The CDR3 sequence is 14 residues long. CDR3 bases: TGTGCCACCAGCGTTGGGACGGTGAACACTGAAGCTTTCTTT. It yields the protein CATSVGTVNTEAFF.

CDR3 sequence reads: CASSQMARQTEQFF. The DNA of the CDR3 is TGCGCCAGCAGCCAGATGGCCCGACAGACAGAGCAGTTCTTC. The chain carries TRBV4-1 and TRBJ2-1, with D tentatively TRBD1 (5 bases). Germline CDR1 is MGHRA and CDR2 is YSYEKL. Trimming removed 3 bases at V and 10 bases at J, with 16 bases between. The CDR3 loop spans 14 amino acids.

V and J are TRBV6-1 and TRBJ2-4; D ambiguous. The germline V gene has CDR1 MNHNS and CDR2 SASEGT. The CDR3 consists of 11 residues. The V end lost 2 bases, the J end lost 6 bases, and 2 bases lay between the germline ends. CDR3 bases: TGTGCCAGCAGTGAACCAAACATTCAGTACTTC. Its translation: CASSEPNIQYF.

The chain recombines TRBV7-9 with TRBJ2-7; no definite D call. The CDR3 is 14 residues long. V shed 5 bases and J shed 0 bases, with 11 bases lying between them. Germline values: CDR1 SEHNR, CDR2 FQNEAQ (reference sequence). The CDR3 DNA sequence: TGTGCCAGCAGCCCTCTAGAATTCTCCTACGAGCAGTACTTC. Translation gives CASSPLEFSYEQYF.